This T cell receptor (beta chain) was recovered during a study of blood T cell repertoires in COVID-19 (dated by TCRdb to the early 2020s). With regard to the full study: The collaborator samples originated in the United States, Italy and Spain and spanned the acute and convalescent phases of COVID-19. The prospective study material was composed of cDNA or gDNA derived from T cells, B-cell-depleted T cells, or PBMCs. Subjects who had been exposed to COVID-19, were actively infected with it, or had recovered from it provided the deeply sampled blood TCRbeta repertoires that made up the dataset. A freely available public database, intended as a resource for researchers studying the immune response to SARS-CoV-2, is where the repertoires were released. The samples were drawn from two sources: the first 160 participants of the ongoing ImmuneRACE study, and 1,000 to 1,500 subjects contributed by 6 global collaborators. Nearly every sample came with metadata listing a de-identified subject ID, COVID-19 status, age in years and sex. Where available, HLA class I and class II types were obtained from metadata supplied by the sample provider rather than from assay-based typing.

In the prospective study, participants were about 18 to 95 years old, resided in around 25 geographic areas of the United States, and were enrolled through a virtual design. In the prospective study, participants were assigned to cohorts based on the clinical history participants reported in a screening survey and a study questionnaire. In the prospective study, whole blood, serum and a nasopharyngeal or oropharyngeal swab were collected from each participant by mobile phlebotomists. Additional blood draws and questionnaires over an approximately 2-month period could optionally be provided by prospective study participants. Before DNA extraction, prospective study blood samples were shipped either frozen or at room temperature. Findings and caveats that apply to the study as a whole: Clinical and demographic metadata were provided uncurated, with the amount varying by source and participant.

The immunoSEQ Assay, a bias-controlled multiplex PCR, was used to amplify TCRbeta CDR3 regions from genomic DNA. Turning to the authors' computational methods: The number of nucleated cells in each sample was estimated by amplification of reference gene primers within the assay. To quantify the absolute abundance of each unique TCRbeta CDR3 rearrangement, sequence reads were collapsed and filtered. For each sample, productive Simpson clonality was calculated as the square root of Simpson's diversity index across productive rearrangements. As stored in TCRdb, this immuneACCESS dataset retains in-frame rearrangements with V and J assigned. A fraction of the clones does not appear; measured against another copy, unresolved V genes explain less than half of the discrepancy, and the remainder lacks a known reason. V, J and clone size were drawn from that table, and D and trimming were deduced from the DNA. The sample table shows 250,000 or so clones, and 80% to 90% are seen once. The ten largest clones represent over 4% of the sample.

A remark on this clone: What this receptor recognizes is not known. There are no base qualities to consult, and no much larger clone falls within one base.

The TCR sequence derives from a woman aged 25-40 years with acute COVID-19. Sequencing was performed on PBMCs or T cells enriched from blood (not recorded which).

At the DNA level, the sequence is TGTGCCAGCTCACAACAGGAAGGGGTTAGGAACACTGAAGCTTTCTTT. Its coded protein is CASSQQEGVRNTEAFF. The chain couples TRBV18 to TRBJ1-1; D gene: possibly TRBD1, on 5 matching bases. V is clipped by 4 bases and J by 1 base, and the sequence between their germline boundaries is 16 bases long. CDR1 and CDR2 are read off the germline V gene as KGHSH and LQKENI. The CDR3 numbers 16 residues from cysteine through phenylalanine. Only the CDR3 part of the read is kept: 48 bases, read in frame from the first base.